There are many counts of the clone carrying this T cell receptor beta chain. Its antigen is as yet unknown. Stated time point: newly diagnosed GD, antithyroid drugs for less than 3 months. Extracted RNA from PBMCs served as the source of the TCR library. A roughly 10-milliliter sample of peripheral blood was drawn into EDTA tubes. Sequencing libraries for TCR beta were prepared with iRepertoire HTBI primers and Arm-PCR of CDR3 regions. The authors' processing: Across all samples, 62 TRBV segments and about 14 TRBJ segments were identified. TCRdb recomputed calls from the multiplex PCR reads with MiXCR, one row per CDR3 protein. TCRdb's processing, not the authors' own work, is the source of the V and J calls. The sample carries about 440,000 distinct CDR3 sequences, 15% recorded once. The sample originates from a study of regulatory T cells in long-lasting Graves disease. Findings of the study overall: TCR diversity in persistent Graves' patients was below that of newly diagnosed ones.

The length of the CDR3 is 16 residues. The V and J ends lost 2 bases and 5 bases respectively, with 17 bases between them. CDR1 is KGHDR and CDR2 is SFDVKD in the germline V gene. The sample was also reused in another study, on T cells in Graves' hyperthyroidism and ophthalmopathy. That paper states: For ophthalmopathy, model prediction preceded onset by a median around six months.

The rearrangement uses TRBV24-1 and TRBJ2-5; D may be TRBD1 (5 bases). The starting material was peripheral blood mononuclear cells (PBMCs), obtained at new diagnosis, from a patient treated with antithyroid drugs. The clonotype was recovered from a woman in her twenties or thirties with Graves disease. The CDR3 is CATSDSVDSPLETQYF. CDR3 DNA sequence: TGTGCCACCAGTGATTCGGTAGACAGCCCTCTGGAGACCCAGTACTTC.